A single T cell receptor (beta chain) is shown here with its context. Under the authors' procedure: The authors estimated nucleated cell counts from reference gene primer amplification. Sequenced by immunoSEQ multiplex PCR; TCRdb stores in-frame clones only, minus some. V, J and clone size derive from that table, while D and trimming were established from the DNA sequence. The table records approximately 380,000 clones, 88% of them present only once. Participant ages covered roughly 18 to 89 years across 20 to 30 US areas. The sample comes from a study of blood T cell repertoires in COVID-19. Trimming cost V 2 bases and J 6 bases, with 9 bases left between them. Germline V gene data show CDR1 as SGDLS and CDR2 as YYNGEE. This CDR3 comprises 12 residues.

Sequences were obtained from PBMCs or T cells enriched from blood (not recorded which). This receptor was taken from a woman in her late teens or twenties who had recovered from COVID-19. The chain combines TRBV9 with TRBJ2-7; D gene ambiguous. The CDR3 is CASSVFGGEQYF. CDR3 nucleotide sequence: TGTGCCAGCAGCGTCTTCGGCGGCGAGCAGTACTTC. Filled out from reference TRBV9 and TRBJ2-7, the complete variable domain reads DSGVTQTPKHLITATGQRVTLRCSPRSGDLSVYWYQQSLDQGLQFLIQYYNGEERAKGNILERFSAQQFPDLHSELNLSSLELGDSALYFCASSVFGGEQYFGPGTRLTVT.